The next 13 T cell receptor beta chains were all read from a single sample in a study of blood T cell repertoires in COVID-19. Sequencing used immunoSEQ multiplex PCR; TCRdb keeps in-frame clones, though not all of them. The sample has some 300,000 clones; roughly 88% are singletons. The source material was peripheral blood. Every receptor here comes from a woman in her 30s who had recovered from COVID-19.

This clone was seen only once. This same CDR3 is encoded by further DNA sequences in the sample. V and J are TRBV5-4 and TRBJ1-2; 7 nucleotides match TRBD1. J was trimmed by 3 bases and V by 3 bases; bases with no gene match: 2. The V gene's germline CDR1 is SGHNT and CDR2 YYREEE (reference sequence). The length of the CDR3 is 13 residues. CDR3 coding DNA: TGTGCCAGCAGCTGGGACAGAGACTATGGCTACACCTTC. Translating it yields CASSWDRDYGYTF. Using reference TRBV5-4 and TRBJ1-2 for the parts outside the CDR3, the full variable domain is ETGVTQSPTHLIKTRGQQVTLRCSSQSGHNTVSWYQQALGQGPQFIFQYYREEENGRGNFPPRFSGLQFPNYSSELNVNALELDDSALYLCASSWDRDYGYTFGSGTRLTVV.

Remarks on this clone: This sample includes further DNA sequences coding for the same CDR3. The chain joins TRBV28 to TRBJ2-7; the D is unclear. Germline V gives CDR1 MDHEN, CDR2 SYDVKM. This CDR3 region has 10 residues. V dropped 6 bases and J dropped 3 bases, with 3 bases sitting between them. DNA of the CDR3: TGTGCCAGCAGCCACTACGAGCAGTACTTC. This translates into CASSHYEQYF.

The chain uses TRBV27 and TRBJ2-7, with D tentatively TRBD1 (5 bases). Germline lookup yields CDR1 MNHEY and CDR2 SMNVEV (reference sequence). Between the trimmed V and J ends, which lost 3 bases and 3 bases, there was a span of 12 bases. The CDR3 extends over 14 amino acids. The CDR3 nucleotides read TGTGCCAGCAGTTTCTCTGGACATATCTACGAGCAGTACTTC. It codes for CASSFSGHIYEQYF.

This sequence joins TRBV14 and TRBJ1-1; D is uncertain. Germline CDR1 is SGHDN and CDR2 is FVKESK. The CDR3 spans 13 residues. Trimming stripped 3 bases from V and 3 bases from J, with 8 bases between. CDR3 bases: TGTGCCAGCAGCCAGACGGAGGACACTGAAGCTTTCTTT. As protein: CASSQTEDTEAFF.

This clone was recorded only once. The chain carries TRBV18 and TRBJ1-4; D not resolved. Trimming cost V 3 bases and J 2 bases, with 10 bases left between them. CDR1 is KGHSH, CDR2 LQKENI, per germline. The CDR3 has 15 residues. DNA of the CDR3: TGTGCCAGCTCACCCCTTTCGGGGACTAATGAAAAACTGTTTTTT. Translation: CASSPLSGTNEKLFF.

This chain joins TRBV6-4 and TRBJ1-2, with TRBD1 matching over 7 bases. This CDR3 comprises 15 residues. V lost 3 bases to trimming and J lost 0 bases; unmatched junction nucleotides: 4. From germline, CDR1 is MRHNA and CDR2 SNTAGT. CDR3 in DNA: TGTGCCAGCAGTGAATCAGGGACAGCTAACTATGGCTACACCTTC. This codes for CASSESGTANYGYTF.

This chain connects TRBV12-3 or TRBV12-4 to TRBJ1-1; a possible D gene is TRBD1 (5 bases). The CDR3 sequence is 13 residues long. The V end was cut by 6 bases, the J end by 2 bases, with 10 bases between. CDR3 residues: CASSHQGNTEAFF. For the CDR3, the DNA is TGTGCCAGCAGCCATCAGGGTAACACTGAAGCTTTCTTT.

The chain links TRBV4-2 to TRBJ1-4, with 11 positions matching TRBD1. This CDR3 region has 16 residues. V was clipped by 1 base and J by 8 bases; unmatched bases: 6. The V gene's germline CDR1 is LGHNA and CDR2 YNFKEQ. The CDR3 DNA follows: TGTGCCAGCAGCCAAGGGGACAGGGGGGAAGGAGAAAAACTGTTTTTT. Amino acids: CASSQGDRGEGEKLFF.

About this clone itself: With a much larger clone just one base away, this may be a read error. The sample carries other DNA sequences with the same CDR3. The chain employs TRBV12-3 or TRBV12-4 and TRBJ1-5; possibly TRBD1 for D (5 bases). This CDR3 is built from 13 residues. CDR3 sequence (DNA): TGTGCCAGCAGTTTACAGGGCAATCAGCCCCAACATTTT. Protein: CASSLQGNQPQHF.

This clone was observed a handful of times. This chain joins TRBV27 and TRBJ1-6; TRBD1 agrees at 9 bases. V gave up 4 bases and J gave up 10 bases; unmatched junction bases: 14. This CDR3 is built from 17 residues. The V gene's germline CDR1 is MNHEY and CDR2 SMNVEV (reference sequence). This chain's CDR3 is CASSSLDSDRGSSPLHF. The DNA for the CDR3 is TGTGCCAGCAGTTCACTTGACTCGGACAGGGGCAGCTCACCCCTCCACTTT.

In this sample, this clone turned up a few times. This chain joins TRBV9 and TRBJ1-2; 7 bases map to TRBD1. V gave up 6 bases and J gave up 4 bases; unmatched junction bases: 15. Germline CDR1 reads SGDLS; CDR2 reads YYNGEE. The CDR3 sequence is 16 residues long. Here the CDR3 reads CASTDLGTASFYGYTF. DNA of the CDR3: TGTGCCAGCACCGACCTCGGGACAGCTTCCTTCTATGGCTACACCTTC.

This chain uses TRBV5-4 with TRBJ2-3, with 8 bases aligning to TRBD1. V shed 4 bases, J shed 5 bases, and the junction held 12 bases outside the gene matches. This CDR3 has 16 residues. Germline V gene data show CDR1 as SGHNT and CDR2 as YYREEE (reference sequence). CDR3 nucleotides: TGTGCCAGCAGCACAAAATGGACAGGGAATCGAGATACGCAGTATTTT. Encoded protein: CASSTKWTGNRDTQYF.

The chain has TRBV24-1 and TRBJ2-2, with D perhaps matching TRBD1 (6 bases). This CDR3 region has 16 residues. V gave up 3 bases and J gave up 1 base, with 11 bases separating them. The germline CDR1 and CDR2 sequences are KGHDR and SFDVKD. The CDR3 nucleotides read TGTGCCACCAGTGATCCACGGACAGAGAACACCGGGGAGCTGTTTTTT. Its translation: CATSDPRTENTGELFF.